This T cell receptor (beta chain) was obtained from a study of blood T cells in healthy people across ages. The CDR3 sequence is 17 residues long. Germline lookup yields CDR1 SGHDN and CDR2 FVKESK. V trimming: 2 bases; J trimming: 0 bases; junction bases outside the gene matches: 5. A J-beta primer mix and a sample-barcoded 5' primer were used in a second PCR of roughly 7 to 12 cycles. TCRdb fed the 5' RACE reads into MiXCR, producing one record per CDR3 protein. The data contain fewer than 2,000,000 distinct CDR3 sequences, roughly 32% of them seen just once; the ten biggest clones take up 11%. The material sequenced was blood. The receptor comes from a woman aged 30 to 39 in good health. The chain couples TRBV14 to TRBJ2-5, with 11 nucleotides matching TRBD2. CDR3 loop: CASSQRRGLADQETQYF. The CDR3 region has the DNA TGTGCCAGCAGCCAACGTAGGGGACTAGCGGACCAAGAGACCCAGTACTTC.